This T cell receptor (beta chain) was identified in a study of cytomegalovirus exposure and HLA in healthy donors. General observations from the study: Association of a missense DCLRE1C variant with TCR beta V- and J-gene trimming was reported in a later analysis. For most subjects, TCR beta sequences were reported to predict HLA-A and HLA-B alleles with accuracy. In a later analysis, donors in an Asian-associated ancestry cluster reportedly had fewer N-insertions in productive TCRs than the cohort mean.

It was with 60 Vbeta and 13 Jbeta primers that the PCR ran. Clones were sequenced by immunoSEQ multiplex PCR, and TCRdb holds only the in-frame ones, with some missing. The sample holds about 140,000 clones; 78% are singletons and the top ten take roughly 2.8%. Notes on this clone: Its matching antigen is unknown.

The CDR3 contains 13 residues. After removal of 9 bases from V and 6 bases from J, the junction contained 11 bases not matched to a gene. In germline, CDR1 is SGHRS, CDR2 YFSETQ. Sequences were obtained from PBMCs. This chain joins TRBV5-1 and TRBJ1-1; the match to TRBD1 covers 7 bases. The clonotype was recovered from a male donor in good health and CMV-seronegative. CDR3 residues: CATSRDSRSEAFF. The CDR3 coding sequence is TGCGCCACTTCAAGGGACAGTCGATCTGAAGCTTTCTTT.